A selection of T cell receptor beta chains follows, all from one sample in a study of regulatory dendritic cells for organ transplantation. Using immunoSEQ multiplex PCR, the repertoire was profiled, and TCRdb retains in-frame clones only, with some absent. The table records about 30,000 clones, roughly 85% of them present only once. Sequencing was performed on naive CD4+ T cells from blood. The receptors were gathered from a human donor in good health. Both conserved end residues are trimmed from each CDR3. A D gene is named only where the DNA matches it firmly.

TRBV2	12	TRBD1	TRBJ2-1	ASSKTGGGDEQF
TRBV6-5	13	TRBD1	TRBJ1-1	ASGPLQGAGTEAF
TRBV5-6	12	-	TRBJ1-6	ASSIYQDNSPLH
TRBV5-1	13	-	TRBJ2-5	ASSLLGREVETQY
TRBV6-5	13	TRBD2	TRBJ2-1	ASSPPGLAGGEQF
TRBV7-2	16	TRBD2	TRBJ2-2	ASSLTSGGIANTGELF
TRBV6-1	12	-	TRBJ1-4	ASSLQTANEKLF
TRBV19	13	TRBD1	TRBJ1-5	ASTEDRASNQPQH
TRBV27	11	-	TRBJ2-7	ASSQVSSYEQY
TRBV18	12	TRBD1	TRBJ1-1	ASSLQGGDTEAF
TRBV19	11	TRBD1	TRBJ2-7	ASSRGQAYEQY
TRBV7-3	11	TRBD1	TRBJ2-7	ASMIGQVDEQY
TRBV5-4	14	-	TRBJ1-2	ASSLGGTASNYGYT
TRBV11-2	12	-	TRBJ1-1	ASSLASTRSQAF
TRBV27	10	-	TRBJ1-1	ASCSGADEAF
TRBV5-1	11	TRBD1	TRBJ2-1	ASSLQGANEQF
TRBV5-1	13	TRBD2	TRBJ2-1	ASSFDSGGLNEQF
TRBV7-8	12	TRBD1	TRBJ2-7	ASSLGDSSYEQY
TRBV11-3	14	TRBD1	TRBJ1-1	ASSISSGQVNTEAF
TRBV14	11	-	TRBJ1-1	ASSQGPNTEAF
TRBV7-2	14	-	TRBJ1-5	ASSAAPTGSNQPQH
TRBV7-7	11	-	TRBJ1-4	ASSSGRDEKLF
TRBV11-3	14	TRBD1	TRBJ2-4	ASSSWDRGGKNIQY
TRBV5-1	13	TRBD1	TRBJ1-4	ASSLTGGDGEKLF
TRBV6-4	13	TRBD1	TRBJ1-2	ASSPGQGFSGGYT
TRBV9	11	TRBD2	TRBJ2-3	ASSGLATDTQY
TRBV7-9	11	TRBD2	TRBJ2-7	ASSFERGYEQY
TRBV19	11	TRBD1	TRBJ1-1	ASSSGQAREAF
TRBV6-5	12	-	TRBJ2-7	ASSEVGRGYEQY
TRBV5-1	14	TRBD1	TRBJ1-2	ASSPGGQGAYYGYT
TRBV18	14	-	TRBJ2-2	ASSPPPGANTGELF
TRBV4-1	15	TRBD1	TRBJ2-2	ASSQRDRKFNTGELF
TRBV7-9	12	TRBD2	TRBJ2-3	ASSLTSDTDTQY
TRBV5-1	13	TRBD2	TRBJ2-3	ASFGLAGGADTQY
TRBV2	11	-	TRBJ2-3	ASRAGPTDTQY
TRBV29-1	9	-	TRBJ2-7	SSRVSYEQY
TRBV7-6	13	TRBD1	TRBJ2-2	ASSLSTGVTGELF
TRBV7-2	12	TRBD2	TRBJ2-1	ASSGSGGLNEQF
TRBV6-5	14	-	TRBJ1-3	ASSYRVGVAGNTIY
TRBV6-6	14	-	TRBJ1-1	ASSPKGVGVSAEAF
TRBV15	11	-	TRBJ1-1	ATSMDTLGEAF
TRBV6-1	11	-	TRBJ1-1	ATPTWPNTEAF
TRBV4-3	13	-	TRBJ1-5	ASSQNWGGNQPQH
TRBV5-4	13	TRBD2	TRBJ2-7	ASSLGLAGYYEQY
TRBV10-3	13	TRBD2	TRBJ2-2	AISDRAGETGELF
TRBV4-1	15	-	TRBJ2-5	ASSQGVSPGHTETQY
TRBV11-3	11	-	TRBJ1-1	ASSLSRKAEAF
TRBV5-4	15	TRBD1	TRBJ2-2	ASSPLGKGAGTGELF
TRBV11-2	14	-	TRBJ2-1	ASRGTGGRSGNEQF
TRBV7-9	14	TRBD1	TRBJ1-4	ASSLDPGQGAEKLF
TRBV18	13	-	TRBJ2-7	ASSPPPGGSYEQY
TRBV5-4	16	TRBD2	TRBJ2-5	ASSVIGTSGGGLETQY
TRBV7-2	13	TRBD1	TRBJ1-3	ASSLARDRGDTIY